The 11 T cell receptor beta chains below were found in one sample sequenced in a study of T-cell reconstitution after alpha-beta-depleted transplantation in children. Unique molecular identifiers were used to barcode this TCRbeta library. Using its own MiXCR run on the PCR reads, TCRdb lists one record per CDR3 protein. The sample shows around 530,000 distinct CDR3 sequences, around a third of them seen only once. Here the sequenced sample was PBMCs from the stem cell graft donor, taken from the stem cell graft. The receptors were gathered from a human donor who donated a stem cell graft to a child with aplastic anemia.

The chain has TRBV20-1 and TRBJ1-3; no reliable D call. V was cut by 3 bases and J by 5 bases, with 11 bases left in between. The CDR3 consists of 13 residues. Per germline, CDR1 DFQATT and CDR2 SNEGSKA (reference sequence). The CDR3 DNA sequence: TGCAGTGCTAGTGCAGGTTACCGAAACACCATATATTTT. It yields the protein CSASAGYRNTIYF.

This clonotype was observed a handful of times. V gene TRBV7-2 combines with J gene TRBJ1-5, with D possibly TRBD1 on 5 matching bases. The CDR3 loop spans 14 amino acids. V was trimmed by 5 bases and J by 7 bases, leaving 15 bases between them. Germline V gene lookup returns CDR1 SGHTA and CDR2 FQGNSA. In DNA, the CDR3 is TGTGCCAGCAGCCCAGACGGGGGGGGACAGCCCCAGCATTTT. This codes for CASSPDGGGQPQHF.

V usage is TRBV28 and J usage is TRBJ1-1, with a weak D call TRBD1 (5 bases). Germline values: CDR1 MDHEN, CDR2 SYDVKM. The V and J ends lost 3 bases and 10 bases respectively, with 15 bases between them. The CDR3 is made up of 13 amino acids. CDR3 protein: CASSFRQGPVAFF. In DNA form, the CDR3 reads TGTGCCAGCAGTTTCAGGCAGGGTCCAGTAGCTTTCTTT.

This clonotype was picked up a small number of times. This chain joins TRBV20-1 and TRBJ2-1, with 12 nucleotides matching TRBD2. CDR3 size: 15 residues. Germline CDR1 reads DFQATT; CDR2 reads SNEGSKA (reference sequence). Trimming removed 5 bases from V and 5 bases from J; junction bases left unmatched: 7. The chain's CDR3 is CSAQLGLAGNNEQFF. CDR3 nucleotide sequence: TGCAGTGCTCAGCTTGGACTAGCGGGAAACAATGAGCAGTTCTTC.

This clonotype was found once. The chain recombines TRBV7-2 with TRBJ2-1; 8 positions match TRBD2. The V segment lost 6 bases and the J segment 5 bases; nucleotides outside the gene matches: 9. The CDR3 sequence is 15 residues long. The germline V gene has CDR1 SGHTA and CDR2 FQGNSA. This CDR3 reads CASRHSGIRNNEQFF. DNA of the CDR3: TGTGCCAGCAGACATAGCGGGATTAGGAACAATGAGCAGTTCTTC.

This chain links TRBV7-8 with TRBJ1-1, with 8 bases matching TRBD1. Trimming removed 4 bases from V and 4 bases from J; junction bases left unmatched: 23. Germline V gene lookup returns CDR1 SGHVS and CDR2 FQNEAQ. This CDR3 has 20 residues. The DNA for the CDR3 is TGTGCCAGCAGCTCCCTCTGGGCAGGGGGCAGGGGTGGGGAGGGCACTGAAGCTTTCTTT. As protein: CASSSLWAGGRGGEGTEAFF.

The chain couples TRBV5-4 to TRBJ2-5; D may be TRBD2 (5 bases). The V end was cut by 3 bases, the J end by 2 bases, with 17 bases between. The CDR3 loop spans 16 amino acids. Germline CDR1 reads SGHNT; CDR2 reads YYREEE (reference sequence). This chain's CDR3 is CASSSASGGKQETQYF. The DNA for the CDR3 is TGTGCCAGCAGCTCAGCGAGCGGAGGAAAACAAGAGACCCAGTACTTC.

This clonotype was observed a handful of times. The genes are TRBV9 and TRBJ2-1; the match to TRBD2 covers 9 bases. V shed 3 bases, J shed 1 base, and the junction held 8 bases outside the gene matches. Germline loops: CDR1 SGDLS, CDR2 YYNGEE. The CDR3 totals 17 residues. CDR3 nucleotide sequence: TGTGCCAGCAGCGCCTCCTTGACTAGCGGATCCTACAATGAGCAGTTCTTC. Its protein product is CASSASLTSGSYNEQFF. Full variable domain (outside the CDR3, taken from reference TRBV9 and TRBJ2-1): DSGVTQTPKHLITATGQRVTLRCSPRSGDLSVYWYQQSLDQGLQFLIQYYNGEERAKGNILERFSAQQFPDLHSELNLSSLELGDSALYFCASSASLTSGSYNEQFFGPGTRLTVL.

Here the CDR3 reads CASSMGIGQRNQPQHF. CDR3 in DNA: TGTGCCAGTAGTATGGGGATCGGACAGCGCAATCAGCCCCAGCATTTT. The chain combines TRBV19 with TRBJ1-5; TRBD1 is a possible D gene (6 bases). Germline assignment: CDR1 LNHDA and CDR2 SQIVND (reference sequence). The ends were cut back, 3 bases at V and 2 bases at J, with 14 bases in the middle. The CDR3 consists of 16 residues.

The V gene is TRBV28, the J gene TRBJ2-7; D possibly corresponds to TRBD1 (5 bases). This CDR3 has 12 amino acids. V gave up 6 bases and J gave up 4 bases, with 10 bases separating them. Germline V lookup: CDR1 MDHEN, CDR2 SYDVKM. DNA for the CDR3: TGTGCCAGCAGCTCCGACAGATACGAGCAGTACGTC. Protein product: CASSSDRYEQYV.

The V call is TRBV5-1, the J call TRBJ2-4; TRBD2 aligns across 7 bases. The CDR3 is 14 residues long. After removal of 0 bases from V and 6 bases from J, the junction contained 3 bases not matched to a gene. Germline lookup yields CDR1 SGHRS and CDR2 YFSETQ. The CDR3 DNA sequence: TGCGCCAGCAGCTTGGCCGCGGGGGTAAACATTCAGTACTTC. This codes for CASSLAAGVNIQYF.